This T cell receptor (beta chain) was profiled in a study of cytomegalovirus exposure and HLA in healthy donors. Germline CDR1 and CDR2: SGHAT and FQNNGV. Inclusive of both ends, the CDR3 amounts to 15 amino acids. Primers for the PCR totalled 60 Vbeta and 13 Jbeta. Repertoires were generated with immunoSEQ multiplex PCR, while TCRdb's copy carries only in-frame clones and drops some. In the table there are a few hundred thousand clones, roughly 86% of which are singletons. As to this clone: The limits of the CDR3 on the DNA are not certain, so only TCRdb's listed CDR3 is given.

The specimen was PBMCs. The chain has TRBV11-2 and TRBJ2-1; no check of the table's D call, TRBD2, against the DNA was made. This clonotype was obtained from a woman in her forties in good health and CMV-seropositive. The CDR3 loop reads CASILGLGSYNEQFF.